A selection of T cell receptor beta chains follows, all from one sample in a study of T cells in Graves' hyperthyroidism and ophthalmopathy. TCRdb recomputed calls from the multiplex PCR reads with MiXCR, one row per CDR3 protein. The table includes about 52,000 distinct CDR3 sequences, approximately 48% detected once. Sequencing was done on a sample of blood. All receptors derive from a woman aged 50 to 60 with Graves' ophthalmopathy. Both conserved end residues are part of each CDR3. A D gene is named only where the DNA matches it firmly. The size field is filled for only some rows; it gives once, few, many or a size class.

>TRBV7-2|once|NA|TRBJ2-6
TGTGCCAGCTCACCACCATCGGGACGCTCTGGGGCCAACGTCCTGACTTTC
CASSPPSGRSGANVLTF
>TRBV7-6|NA|NA|TRBJ2-1
TGTGCCAGCAGCCTCCCCAAGGGGGGGGCTGACAACGAGCAGTTCTTC
CASSLPKGGADNEQFF
>TRBV6-5|many|NA|TRBJ1-6
TGTGCCAGCAGTTACTGGGATGGGCGAGGGACACCCCTCCACTTT
CASSYWDGRGTPLHF
>TRBV20-1|NA|NA|TRBJ2-7
TGCAGTGCTAGAGATTGGACAGCCACCGGGGAGCAGTACTTC
CSARDWTATGEQYF
>TRBV28|few|NA|TRBJ1-4
TGTGCCAGCAGTTCCCGGGGCAGGGCCGGGGACGAAAAACTGTTTTTT
CASSSRGRAGDEKLFF
>TRBV9|NA|TRBD2|TRBJ2-5
TGTGCCAGCAGCCTCGCCGGGGGGGGAGTCGGAGAGACCCAGTACTTC
CASSLAGGGVGETQYF
>TRBV7-6|NA|TRBD1|TRBJ1-4
TGTGCCAGCAGCCCCCGGTCAGGGGGCGTCAATTATGAAAAACTGTTTTTT
CASSPRSGGVNYEKLFF
>TRBV7-6|many|TRBD2|TRBJ2-1
TGTGCCAGCAGCAGAATAGCGGGGGGGTTTTTAAATGAGCAGTTCTTC
CASSRIAGGFLNEQFF
>TRBV5-1|many|NA|TRBJ1-4
TGCGCCAGCAGCTCGGCAGGGATAACTAATGAAAAACTGTTTTTT
CASSSAGITNEKLFF
>TRBV12-3/TRBV12-4|NA|NA|TRBJ1-1
TGTGTCAGCATTAAAGGTCAGGGTCACACGGAAGCTTTCTTT
CVSIKGQGHTEAFF
>TRBV19|few|NA|TRBJ2-7
TGTGCCAGTTGCCCTCGGGGCAGCTCCTCCTACGAGCAGTACTTC
CASCPRGSSSYEQYF
>TRBV19|many|NA|TRBJ2-1
TGTGCCAGTTGCCAAACGGGGTGGAATGAGCAGTTCTTC
CASCQTGWNEQFF
>TRBV20-1|NA|TRBD1|TRBJ2-7
TGCAGTGCTGTTGACAGGGGGTTTCTCGCGCAGTACTTC
CSAVDRGFLAQYF
>TRBV12-3/TRBV12-4|many|TRBD2|TRBJ2-5
TGTGCCAGCAGTGGGCCGGGACTAGGGGAGACCCAGTACTTC
CASSGPGLGETQYF
>TRBV6-2/TRBV6-3|NA|NA|TRBJ2-5
TGTGCCAGCAGTTACCCTGGACTAACGTCACAGTACTTC
CASSYPGLTSQYF
>TRBV2|NA|NA|TRBJ1-5
TGTGCCAGCAGTGAGATTCTTCGGAGTCAGCCCCAGCATTTT
CASSEILRSQPQHF
>TRBV7-9|many|NA|TRBJ2-7
TGTGCCAGCAGTGGAAAAGCCTCCTACGAGCAGTACTTC
CASSGKASYEQYF
>TRBV7-2|many|NA|TRBJ2-7
TGTGCCAGCAGCCCAGGGCCTGGCAGGGAAGCCCACGAGCAGTACTTC
CASSPGPGREAHEQYF
>TRBV19|many|TRBD1|TRBJ1-2
TGTGCCAGTAGTATTCCGGGACAGGGCGAGTATGGCTACACCTTC
CASSIPGQGEYGYTF
>TRBV2|NA|NA|TRBJ1-1
TGTGCCAGCAGTGGGGAAGGAGTGACTGAAGCTTTCTTT
CASSGEGVTEAFF
>TRBV19|many|NA|TRBJ1-2
TGTGCCAGTAGTCTCGGGACGGGAATGGGTGGCTACACCTTC
CASSLGTGMGGYTF
>TRBV29-1|NA|NA|TRBJ1-1
TGCAGCGCTACGGGACAATTCAATACTGAAGCTTTCTTT
CSATGQFNTEAFF
>TRBV20-1|once|TRBD2|TRBJ2-3
TGCAGTGCAGTGTTTACGGGGGGGAACACAGATACGCAGTATTTT
CSAVFTGGNTDTQYF
>TRBV11-3|NA|TRBD2|TRBJ2-3
TGTGCCAGCAGCATAGCGGGAGGAGCGGATACGCAGTATTTT
CASSIAGGADTQYF
>TRBV7-2|many|TRBD2|TRBJ2-7
TGTGCCAGCAGCATCCGCTGGACTAGCGGAGGGCTGTACGAGCAGTACTTC
CASSIRWTSGGLYEQYF
>TRBV4-1|many|NA|TRBJ2-2
TGCGCCAGCAGCCAAGACAGCGCTTACACCGGGGAGCTGTTTTTT
CASSQDSAYTGELFF